The present entry profiles one T cell receptor beta chain with its context. Its antigen is not identified. Amplified TCR beta CDR3 regions derived from RNA transcripts. HTBI primers were used for first-round RT-PCR of the TCR CDR3. TCRdb fed the multiplex PCR reads into MiXCR, producing one record per CDR3 protein. The table shows about 300,000 distinct CDR3 sequences, with around a fifth occurring only once. The entry originates in a study of T cells in Graves' hyperthyroidism and ophthalmopathy. Study findings and constraints: By a 13 V-J model, ophthalmopathy was set apart from stable hyperthyroidism. Most clonotypes expanded in thyroid above 0.001 were likewise present in blood. Ophthalmopathy, which appeared later, was predicted by the model a median approximately six months before onset.

Between the trimmed V and J ends, which lost 6 bases and 2 bases, there was a span of 17 bases. The CDR3 totals 14 residues. Germline V lookup: CDR1 GTSNPN, CDR2 SVGIG (reference sequence). Patients affected by ophthalmopathy presented a Clinical Activity Score of at least 3, a NOSPECS grade of at least 4, and disease duration below 3 months. The J gene is TRBJ2-7, the V gene TRBV30; D unclear. Sequencing was performed on blood. The clonotype was recovered from a man between 45 and 60 years old with Graves' ophthalmopathy. This chain's CDR3 is CACPRGRIPYEQYF. The DNA for the CDR3 is TGTGCCTGCCCGAGAGGCCGAATACCCTACGAGCAGTACTTC.